This TCR beta chain was captured in a study of technical replicates of blood from several donors. Sequencing was performed with immunoSEQ multiplex PCR; in TCRdb, only in-frame clones are kept and a portion is missing. Of under 95,000 clones listed, 91% were seen once; the top ten hold approximately 0.34%. Germline lookup yields CDR1 SGHTS and CDR2 YDEGEE. The CDR3 covers 15 residues. V was clipped by 4 bases and J by 0 bases, with 14 bases between them. The J gene is TRBJ2-7, the V gene TRBV5-8; D is possibly TRBD1 (6 bases). The source is a human donor in good health. Some clones in this sample may be carry-over from other donors' samples. Input material: T cells isolated from PBMCs. CDR3 amino acids: CASSKRTVLSYEQYF. The CDR3 nucleotides read TGTGCCAGCAGCAAAAGGACAGTTCTCTCCTACGAGCAGTACTTC.